These 27 T cell receptor beta chains share one sample of origin, sequenced in a study of T cells in narcolepsy. This table comes from immunoSEQ multiplex PCR, and its TCRdb copy is limited to in-frame clones, with some not included. There are 15,000 to 20,000 clones in the sample; 55% to 75% occur only once, and roughly 13% lies in the top ten. The specimen was CD45RA- memory CD8+ T cells from PBMCs. The receptors shown here come from a human donor with narcolepsy.

The sample holds one count of this clone. The same CDR3 can be traced to other DNA sequences in this sample. This chain links TRBV15 with TRBJ2-5; 7 bases fit TRBD2. Germline lookup yields CDR1 LNHNV and CDR2 YYDKDF (reference sequence). CDR3 length equals 14 residues. Trimming removed 5 bases from V and 8 bases from J; junction bases left unmatched: 11. CDR3 protein: CATSRRTSLETQYF. In DNA, the CDR3 is TGTGCCACCAGCCGCCGGACTAGTTTAGAAACCCAGTACTTC. Complete variable domain (other parts from reference TRBV15 and TRBJ2-5): DAMVIQNPRYQVTQFGKPVTLSCSQTLNHNVMYWYQQKSSQAPKLLFHYYDKDFNNEADTPDNFQSRRPNTSFCFLDIRSPGLGDTAMYLCATSRRTSLETQYFGPGTRLLVL.

The chain is built from TRBV2 and TRBJ2-1; D not certain. Germline V gene data show CDR1 as SNHLY and CDR2 as FYNNEI. The CDR3 totals 13 residues. V dropped 3 bases and J dropped 3 bases, with 6 bases sitting between them. This chain's CDR3 is CASSDALYNEQFF. The CDR3 region has the DNA TGTGCCAGCAGTGATGCGCTCTACAATGAGCAGTTCTTC.

The genes are TRBV6-1 and TRBJ2-7; perhaps TRBD1 as D (6 bases). In germline, CDR1 is MNHNS, CDR2 SASEGT. The V gene lost 3 bases and the J gene lost 3 bases, with 6 bases spanning the gap. The CDR3 runs to 12 residues. The CDR3 DNA sequence: TGTGCCAGCAGTGACAGGGGCTACGAGCAGTACTTC. It specifies CASSDRGYEQYF.

The V and J genes are TRBV11-2 and TRBJ1-1; D possibly corresponds to TRBD1 (6 bases). The V gene lost 3 bases and the J gene lost 5 bases, with 13 bases spanning the gap. The CDR3 loop spans 14 amino acids. Germline V gives CDR1 SGHAT, CDR2 FQNNGV. The CDR3 nucleotides read TGTGCCAGCAGCTTGGTTGGGGGCAGGACTGAAGCTTTCTTT. Translating gives CASSLVGGRTEAFF. Variable domain in full (rest from reference TRBV11-2 and TRBJ1-1): EAGVAQSPRYKIIEKRQSVAFWCNPISGHATLYWYQQILGQGPKLLIQFQNNGVVDDSQLPKDRFSAERLKGVDSTLKIQPAKLEDSAVYLCASSLVGGRTEAFFGQGTRLTVV.

The chain recombines TRBV5-1 with TRBJ2-7; 8 nucleotides line up with TRBD1. The CDR3 is 13 residues long. Germline CDR1 reads SGHRS; CDR2 reads YFSETQ. V lost 4 bases and J lost 3; bases outside the gene matches: 3. This CDR3 reads CASSRTGNYEQYF. The DNA for the CDR3 is TGCGCCAGCAGCAGGACAGGGAACTACGAGCAGTACTTC.

This chain joins TRBV2 and TRBJ2-3, with 10 bases aligning to TRBD2. The CDR3 has 15 residues. Germline CDR1 reads SNHLY; CDR2 reads FYNNEI. V was pared by 7 bases and J by 2 bases, with 6 bases of the junction left unmatched. The CDR3, as DNA: TGTGCCAGCATTCCGCTAGCGGGGGCCACAGATACGCAGTATTTT. This encodes CASIPLAGATDTQYF.

The gene calls are TRBV5-4 and TRBJ2-7; D perhaps matches TRBD1 (6 bases). CDR1 and CDR2 (germline): SGHNT, YYREEE (reference sequence). Trimming took off 4 bases at V and 3 bases at J, with 20 bases between the two ends. CDR3 length: 16 residues. The DNA for the CDR3 is TGTGCCAGCAGCCCAGCTCGGACAGAGCCCTTCTACGAGCAGTACTTC. This sequence encodes CASSPARTEPFYEQYF.

The V call is TRBV5-1, the J call TRBJ2-1, with D possibly TRBD2 on 5 matching bases. This CDR3 spans 13 amino acids. CDR1 SGHRS and CDR2 YFSETQ come from the germline V gene. Trimming pared 0 bases from V and 11 bases from J, leaving 12 bases between. This CDR3 is CASSLEGDRKQFF. For the CDR3, the DNA is TGCGCCAGCAGCTTGGAGGGAGATAGGAAGCAGTTCTTC.

This chain connects TRBV27 to TRBJ1-2; 9 bases agree with TRBD1. Germline lookup yields CDR1 MNHEY and CDR2 SMNVEV (reference sequence). V shed 5 bases, J shed 8 bases, and the junction held 3 bases outside the gene matches. CDR3 length: 12 amino acids. The CDR3 spells CASSTGGWGYTF. The CDR3 DNA sequence: TGTGCCAGCAGTACAGGGGGCTGGGGCTACACCTTC.

The chain is built from TRBV2 and TRBJ2-1; the D gene is possibly TRBD2 (6 bases). V was pared by 5 bases and J by 6 bases, with 14 bases between. The CDR3 sequence is 14 residues long. CDR1 and CDR2 (germline): SNHLY, FYNNEI. DNA of the CDR3: TGTGCCAGCAGTCGACAGCGGGTTGGCAATGAGCAGTTCTTC. The encoded protein is CASSRQRVGNEQFF.

V gene TRBV29-1 combines with J gene TRBJ2-7; 9 nucleotides match TRBD1. This CDR3 region has 16 residues. Trimming at V came to 6 bases and at J to 2 bases, leaving 14 bases not matched to a gene. CDR1 is SQVTM and CDR2 is ANQGSEA in the germline V gene. This chain's CDR3 is CSVAGQGNSRPYEQYF. CDR3 coding DNA: TGCAGCGTGGCCGGACAGGGGAATTCCCGTCCCTACGAGCAGTACTTC.

The gene calls are TRBV10-3 and TRBJ2-7; D is unclear. The CDR3 runs to 13 residues. V gave up 7 bases and J gave up 2 bases, with 12 bases separating them. CDR1 is ENHRY and CDR2 is SYGVKD in the germline V gene. The CDR3 region is CAINPDGTYEQYF. CDR3 DNA: TGTGCCATCAACCCGGACGGAACCTACGAGCAGTACTTC.

This chain links TRBV27 with TRBJ2-7; 11 nucleotides match TRBD2. The CDR3 runs to 14 residues. Germline trimming cut 1 base from V and 5 bases from J; bases unmatched to any gene: 1. The germline CDR1 and CDR2 sequences are MNHEY and SMNVEV (reference sequence). CDR3 DNA sequence: TGTGCCAGCAGTTTATTTAGCGGGGGGGACGAGCAGTACTTC. Protein sequence: CASSLFSGGDEQYF.

The chain has TRBV7-9 and TRBJ1-3; no clear D gene. This CDR3 region has 13 residues. Germline CDR1 and CDR2: SEHNR and FQNEAQ (reference sequence). The ends were cut back, 7 bases at V and 4 bases at J, with 11 bases in the middle. In DNA form, the CDR3 reads TGTGCCAGCACGGAGGGAACGGGAAACACCATATATTTT. Translated: CASTEGTGNTIYF.

The chain uses TRBV13 and TRBJ2-1, with D unresolved. The V end was cut by 2 bases, the J end by 8 bases, with 13 bases between. The CDR3 is made up of 14 amino acids. The V gene's germline CDR1 is PRHDT and CDR2 FYEKMQ (reference sequence). The CDR3 DNA follows: TGTGCCAGCAGCTTAAGGACGGGTAGGGATGAGCAGTTCTTC. This encodes CASSLRTGRDEQFF.

This clone was observed a single time. The J gene is TRBJ1-4, the V gene TRBV9; D may be TRBD1 (5 bases). CDR1 is SGDLS, CDR2 YYNGEE, per germline. Trimming left V 4 bases short and J 4 bases short, with 17 bases between. The CDR3 spans 16 residues. The CDR3 protein is CASSPFDRDGNEKLFF. CDR3 in DNA: TGTGCCAGCAGCCCCTTTGACCGGGACGGTAATGAAAAACTGTTTTTT.

This clone was found once. The chain combines TRBV7-9 with TRBJ2-1; 8 bases fit TRBD2. The V gene's germline CDR1 is SEHNR and CDR2 FQNEAQ (reference sequence). J was trimmed by 4 bases and V by 4 bases; bases with no gene match: 6. The CDR3 is 15 amino acids. The CDR3 DNA sequence: TGTGCCAGCAGCTCGCCGGGACTAGTATACAATGAGCAGTTCTTC. Its translation is CASSSPGLVYNEQFF. The whole variable domain, filled in from reference TRBV7-9 and TRBJ2-1, reads DTGVSQNPRHKITKRGQNVTFRCDPISEHNRLYWYRQTLGQGPEFLTYFQNEAQLEKSRLLSDRFSAERPKGSFSTLEIQRTEQGDSAMYLCASSSPGLVYNEQFFGPGTRLTVL.

The chain carries TRBV21-1 and TRBJ2-5; the table's D call, TRBD1, was not checked against the DNA. TRBV21-1 is shown as a pseudogene. CDR3 length equals 15 residues. The CDR3 sequence: CASSKALALRDTQYF. CDR3 bases: TGTGCCAGCAGCAAAGCGCTCGCCCTCAGGGATACCCAGTACTTC.

The chain has TRBV19 and TRBJ2-7; possibly TRBD1 for D (7 bases). Germline values: CDR1 LNHDA, CDR2 SQIVND (reference sequence). The CDR3 length is 14 residues. Between the trimmed V and J ends, which lost 5 bases and 3 bases, there was a span of 14 bases. This chain's CDR3 is CASSPRQGGYEQYF. CDR3 nucleotides: TGTGCCAGTAGTCCCCGACAGGGAGGCTACGAGCAGTACTTC.

Written as DNA, the CDR3 is TGCGCCAGCAAAGAAGGCGAGGTAGGCTACGAGCAGTACTTC. Amino acid sequence: CASKEGEVGYEQYF. The chain couples TRBV4-1 to TRBJ2-7; D unclear. The V gene lost 7 bases and the J gene lost 3 bases, with 16 bases spanning the gap. CDR3 size: 14 residues. In germline, CDR1 is MGHRA, CDR2 YSYEKL.

This chain joins TRBV4-1 and TRBJ2-7, with D perhaps matching TRBD2 (5 bases). Deletions cut 4 bases from V and 7 bases from J, with 23 bases between. CDR1 is MGHRA and CDR2 is YSYEKL in the germline V gene. CDR3 length: 16 amino acids. The CDR3 sequence is CASSRVNRGWTGEQYF. CDR3 nucleotide sequence: TGCGCCAGCAGCCGCGTTAATCGAGGCTGGACGGGGGAGCAGTACTTC.

This rearrangement joins TRBV5-5 to TRBJ2-1; D unclear. Looked up from germline, CDR1 is SGHKS and CDR2 is YYEKEE (reference sequence). V lost 0 bases to trimming and J lost 8 bases, with 18 bases between them. The CDR3 extends over 16 amino acids. DNA for the CDR3: TGTGCCAGCAGCTTGGTTGGGTCCCCTCCCGAGGATGAGCAGTTCTTC. Translation: CASSLVGSPPEDEQFF.

This chain joins TRBV10-3 and TRBJ2-3; D call uncertain. This CDR3 comprises 14 residues. Germline CDR1 and CDR2: ENHRY and SYGVKD. The V and J ends lost 0 bases and 1 base respectively, with 5 bases between them. In nucleotides, the CDR3 is TGTGCCATCAGTGAGTCCAGCGGCACAGATACGCAGTATTTT. Translating gives CAISESSGTDTQYF.

This clone was counted a few times. The V gene is TRBV5-6, the J gene TRBJ2-1; a possible D gene is TRBD2 (6 bases). The CDR3 sequence is 14 residues long. V dropped 0 bases and J dropped 9 bases, with 13 bases sitting between them. Germline-derived CDR1 and CDR2 are SGHDT and YYEEEE. CDR3: CASSLGSGEFEQFF. The CDR3 bases are TGTGCCAGCAGCTTGGGTTCGGGGGAATTTGAGCAGTTCTTC.

J is TRBJ2-3 and V is TRBV5-4; 8 nucleotides match TRBD2. Germline V CDR1 and CDR2: SGHNT, YYREEE (reference sequence). The CDR3 is made up of 18 amino acids. J gave up 0 bases and V 3 bases, and 12 bases lay outside the gene matches. The DNA of the CDR3 is TGTGCCAGCAGCTGGGGGGGCGGTAGCGGGGCTAGCACAGATACGCAGTATTTT. This translates into CASSWGGGSGASTDTQYF.

The rearrangement uses TRBV7-3 and TRBJ2-1, with D possibly being TRBD1 (5 bases). This CDR3 comprises 13 residues. Trimming cost V 5 bases and J 5 bases, with 10 bases left between them. The V gene's germline CDR1 is SGHTA and CDR2 FQGTGA. Here the CDR3 DNA reads TGTGCCAGCAGCGTGACAGTCCACAATGAGCAGTTCTTC. This gives the protein CASSVTVHNEQFF.

The V gene is TRBV5-6, the J gene TRBJ2-7, with D tentatively TRBD1 (6 bases). The CDR3 runs to 12 residues. V lost 0 bases, J lost 6 bases, and 7 bases lay in between. CDR1 and CDR2 from the germline V gene are SGHDT and YYEEEE. DNA for the CDR3: TGTGCCAGCAGCTTGGACAGGGTCGAGCAGTACTTC. The encoded protein is CASSLDRVEQYF. Full variable domain (missing parts from reference TRBV5-6 and TRBJ2-7): DAGVTQSPTHLIKTRGQQVTLRCSPKSGHDTVSWYQQALGQGPQFIFQYYEEEERQRGNFPDRFSGHQFPNYSSELNVNALLLGDSALYLCASSLDRVEQYFGPGTRLTVT.